The 3 T cell receptor beta chains in this list originate from one sample, sequenced in a study of T-cell memory formation after mild COVID-19. Each CDR3 protein is one row after TCRdb ran MiXCR on the 5' RACE reads. The repertoire holds roughly 110,000 distinct CDR3 sequences, with approximately 15% as singletons. Sequencing was done on a sample of PBMCs or a T cell subset sorted from them (not recorded which). The receptor source for this set is an adult woman who had mild COVID-19 (a few samples of this study predate the infection). Cell type and time point are not known.

The table lists this clonotype with a few counts. This chain links TRBV9 with TRBJ1-5; tentative D call: TRBD1 (5 bases). Germline CDR1 is SGDLS and CDR2 is YYNGEE. The CDR3 runs to 14 residues. V shed 3 bases and J shed 6 bases, with 13 bases lying between them. This chain's CDR3 is CASSGTGGSQPQHF. In nucleotides, the CDR3 is TGTGCCAGCAGCGGTACCGGGGGGTCTCAGCCCCAGCATTTT. Using reference TRBV9 and TRBJ1-5 for the parts outside the CDR3, the full variable domain is DSGVTQTPKHLITATGQRVTLRCSPRSGDLSVYWYQQSLDQGLQFLIQYYNGEERAKGNILERFSAQQFPDLHSELNLSSLELGDSALYFCASSGTGGSQPQHFGDGTRLSIL.

DNA of the CDR3: TGCAGCGTAGCCCCATCCACCTGGAGCACTGAAGCTTTCTTT. It specifies CSVAPSTWSTEAFF. The chain carries TRBV29-1 and TRBJ1-1; D not certain. This CDR3 is 14 amino acids long. Trimming shortened V by 6 bases and J by 4 bases, and 18 bases separated the two germline ends. Germline CDR1 reads SQVTM; CDR2 reads ANQGSEA.

This clonotype was picked up many times. The gene calls are TRBV2 and TRBJ2-5; D is undetermined. Trimming pared 10 bases from V and 4 bases from J, leaving 4 bases between. Germline V CDR1 and CDR2: SNHLY, FYNNEI. This CDR3 has 9 residues. This CDR3 reads CAIRETQYF. The DNA of the CDR3 is TGTGCCATACGAGAGACCCAGTACTTC.